This T cell receptor beta chain was observed in a study of cytomegalovirus exposure and HLA in healthy donors. PCR used 60 Vbeta primers and 13 Jbeta primers. This table comes from immunoSEQ multiplex PCR, and its TCRdb copy is limited to in-frame clones, with some not included. Found here are about 220,000 clones, 80% to 85% of them singletons; the top ten hold roughly 0.71%. In regard to this clone: Its antigen is currently unknown.

General observations from the study: Cytomegalovirus association was listed for 150 or so TCR beta chains. What a later analysis reportedly showed was that an Asian-associated ancestry cluster had fewer N-insertions than the roughly 670-donor mean.

The TCR comes from a boy between 2 and 15 years old in good health and CMV-seronegative. Sequences were obtained from PBMCs.

CDR3 DNA: TGTGCCTGGAAGGAGAGGAGCTCCTACAATGAGCAGTTCTTC. It yields the protein CAWKERSSYNEQFF. The chain uses TRBV30 and TRBJ2-1; D unclear. The length of the CDR3 is 14 residues. The ends were cut back, 4 bases at V and 0 bases at J, with 10 bases in the middle. Germline loops: CDR1 GTSNPN, CDR2 SVGIG (reference sequence).